These 29 T cell receptor beta chains share one sample of origin, sequenced in a study of type 1 and type 2 diabetes patients. The PCR template was genomic DNA. Amplification of the beta chain CDR3 used 30 forward and 13 reverse multiplex primers. TCRdb redid the calling of the multiplex PCR reads with MiXCR, one entry per CDR3 protein. The sample consists of fewer than 300,000 distinct CDR3 sequences, approximately 45% of them appearing once. The source material was peripheral blood mononuclear cells (PBMCs). The receptors here all came from a man between 18 and 35 years old with type 2 diabetes.

V and J are TRBV6-1 and TRBJ2-1; D may be TRBD1 or TRBD2 (5 bases each). CDR1 is MNHNS and CDR2 is SASEGT in the germline V gene. The CDR3 totals 12 residues. Between the trimmed V and J ends, which lost 4 bases and 13 bases, there was a span of 14 bases. CDR3 protein: CASSARGPDQFF. The DNA for the CDR3 is TGTGCCAGCAGTGCGAGGGGTCCGGACCAGTTCTTC.

The chain couples TRBV20-1 to TRBJ2-7; no firm D call. With 0 bases removed from V and 3 bases from J, the gap between germline ends came to 6 bases. The CDR3 has 12 residues. The germline V gene has CDR1 DFQATT and CDR2 SNEGSKA (reference sequence). The CDR3 DNA reads TGCAGTGCTAGAGATATGTTCTACGAGCAGTACTTC. Protein product: CSARDMFYEQYF.

This clonotype was observed a single time. Just one base apart from a much larger clone, this may be a read error. V is TRBV4-1 and J is TRBJ2-2; D is unresolved. The CDR3 has 13 residues. Germline assignment: CDR1 MGHRA and CDR2 YSYEKL. The germline V and J ends were trimmed by 5 bases and 4 bases, with 8 bases remaining between them. This chain's CDR3 is CASSDGVTGELFF. The DNA of the CDR3 is TGCGCCAGCAGCGATGGTGTCACCGGGGAGCTGTTTTTT.

V usage is TRBV12-3 or TRBV12-4 and J usage is TRBJ2-7; 7 bases are a match to TRBD1. This CDR3 spans 16 amino acids. With V trimmed by 3 bases and J by 1 base, 9 bases remained unmatched. The CDR3 region has the DNA TGTGCCAGCAGTTTTAAATCTCGACAGGGATCCTACGAGCAGTACTTC. This sequence encodes CASSFKSRQGSYEQYF.

In its sample, this clonotype was seen a few times. The chain couples TRBV12-3 or TRBV12-4 to TRBJ2-7; D gene ambiguous. The CDR3 covers 15 residues. Deletions cut 2 bases from V and 0 bases from J, with 11 bases between. The CDR3 DNA reads as TGTGCCAGCAGTTTAAGGGCAGATAGCTCCTACGAGCAGTACTTC. Encoded protein: CASSLRADSSYEQYF.

The DNA for the CDR3 is TGTGCCAGCACCGGAAGCGGGAGTGCCTACAATGAGCAGTTCTTC. It codes for CASTGSGSAYNEQFF. The chain links TRBV7-2 to TRBJ2-1; 8 bases agree with TRBD2. With V trimmed by 7 bases and J by 2 bases, 7 bases remained unmatched. The CDR3 has 15 residues. Germline CDR1 reads SGHTA; CDR2 reads FQGNSA.

The rearrangement joins TRBV5-6 to TRBJ2-7, with D possibly being TRBD1 (5 bases). Germline lookup yields CDR1 SGHDT and CDR2 YYEEEE. The CDR3 is 11 amino acids. Trimming cost V 10 bases and J 7 bases, with 15 bases left between them. CDR3: CASQGADEQYF. CDR3 in DNA: TGTGCCTCTCAAGGGGCAGATGAGCAGTACTTC.

The rearrangement uses TRBV14 and TRBJ2-7; D gene unclear. The DNA end is more similar to TRBJ2-5, so the J call may be wrong. Per the germline V gene, CDR1 is SGHDN and CDR2 is FVKESK. The CDR3 consists of 13 residues. The CDR3 sequence is CASSQEAQETQYF. Here the CDR3 DNA reads TGTGCCAGCAGCCAAGAGGCCCAAGAGACCCAGTACTTC.

The chain carries TRBV27 and TRBJ2-3; D gene ambiguous. The CDR3 length is 14 residues. V dropped 5 bases and J dropped 2 bases, with 11 bases sitting between them. Germline V gene sequence: CDR1 MNHEY, CDR2 SMNVEV (reference sequence). The CDR3 loop reads CASSPYTNTDTQYF. The CDR3 DNA is TGTGCCAGCAGTCCGTATACAAACACAGATACGCAGTATTTT.

A single count supports this clonotype. This chain links TRBV7-8 with TRBJ2-3; D is undetermined. Germline CDR1 and CDR2: SGHVS and FQNEAQ. With 6 bases removed from V and 3 bases from J, the gap between germline ends came to 13 bases. The CDR3 loop spans 14 amino acids. CDR3 DNA: TGTGCCAGCAGTGTACCGACGAGGACAGATACGCAGTATTTT. Translating it yields CASSVPTRTDTQYF.

The V call is TRBV6-6, the J call TRBJ1-5; possible D gene TRBD1, 5 bases. Germline values: CDR1 MNHNY, CDR2 SVGAGI (reference sequence). V was shortened by 6 bases and J by 7 bases, with 16 bases between the two germline ends. The CDR3 loop spans 14 amino acids. The CDR3 reads CASSPSEGRQPQHF. In DNA form, the CDR3 reads TGTGCCAGCAGCCCTTCTGAGGGGCGACAGCCCCAGCATTTT.

In this sample, this clonotype turned up a few times. V is TRBV7-2 and J is TRBJ1-3; D remains unclear. Trimming removed 4 bases at V and 8 bases at J, with 12 bases between. The CDR3 covers 13 residues. Germline V gene sequence: CDR1 SGHTA, CDR2 FQGNSA. The CDR3 sequence is CASSSWNADTIYF. For the CDR3, the DNA is TGTGCCAGCAGCTCGTGGAACGCAGACACCATATATTTT. The variable domain in full, with the rest retrieved from reference TRBV7-2 and TRBJ1-3, is GAGVSQSPSNKVTEKGKDVELRCDPISGHTALYWYRQSLGQGLEFLIYFQGNSAPDKSGLPSDRFSAERTGGSVSTLTIQRTQQEDSAVYLCASSSWNADTIYFGEGSWLTVV.

This chain connects TRBV20-1 to TRBJ1-1; D may be TRBD1 (6 bases). The CDR3 runs to 14 residues. V dropped 3 bases and J dropped 1 base, with 12 bases sitting between them. Germline CDR1 is DFQATT and CDR2 is SNEGSKA (reference sequence). Here the CDR3 DNA reads TGCAGTGCTAGTTCTCCAGGGGCGAACACTGAAGCTTTCTTT. It is translated as CSASSPGANTEAFF.

Of note for this clonotype: A much more abundant neighbour one base away suggests this may be a read error. J is TRBJ1-1 and V is TRBV30, with D unresolved. Germline CDR1 and CDR2: GTSNPN and SVGIG (reference sequence). The CDR3 sequence is 13 residues long. V was shortened by 5 bases and J by 2 bases, with 12 bases between the two germline ends. The CDR3 sequence is CAWGPGYNTEAFF. The CDR3 DNA reads TGTGCCTGGGGCCCAGGCTATAACACTGAAGCTTTCTTT.

Many counts were recorded for this clonotype. This chain uses TRBV15 with TRBJ1-1; D is unclear. The CDR3 is made up of 14 amino acids. Deletions cut 4 bases from V and 4 bases from J, with 13 bases between. CDR1 is LNHNV and CDR2 is YYDKDF in the germline V gene (reference sequence). The CDR3 reads CATSKPDLGTEAFF. In DNA, the CDR3 is TGTGCCACCAGCAAACCGGACCTGGGCACTGAAGCTTTCTTT. Complete variable domain (other parts from reference TRBV15 and TRBJ1-1): DAMVIQNPRYQVTQFGKPVTLSCSQTLNHNVMYWYQQKSSQAPKLLFHYYDKDFNNEADTPDNFQSRRPNTSFCFLDIRSPGLGDTAMYLCATSKPDLGTEAFFGQGTRLTVV.

This rearrangement joins TRBV28 to TRBJ1-1; D is perhaps TRBD1 (6 bases). This CDR3 has 12 residues. The V end lost 6 bases, the J end lost 5 bases, and 10 bases lay between the germline ends. The germline gives CDR1 MDHEN, CDR2 SYDVKM. The CDR3 is CASRAQGTEAFF. The CDR3 region has the DNA TGTGCCAGCAGGGCCCAGGGGACTGAAGCTTTCTTT.

As to this clonotype: A junction end diverges from the germline sequence, so it may reflect a read error. V and J are TRBV7-3 and TRBJ2-7; 10 bases agree with TRBD2. Germline CDR1 and CDR2: SGHTA and FQGTGA. This CDR3 comprises 14 residues. The CDR3 sequence is CASSVASSGSEQYF. Written as DNA, the CDR3 is TGCGCCAGCAGCGTAGCGTCTAGCGGGAGCGAGCAGTACTTC.

The chain has TRBV13 and TRBJ1-6; TRBD1 might be the D (5 bases). The CDR3 loop spans 16 amino acids. Trimming stripped 2 bases from V and 2 bases from J, with 10 bases between. CDR1 and CDR2 from the germline V gene are PRHDT and FYEKMQ (reference sequence). The CDR3 DNA sequence: TGTGCCAGCAGCTTAAGGGGTGTCCCCTATAATTCACCCCTCCACTTT. Translated, it gives CASSLRGVPYNSPLHF. The variable domain in full, completed from reference TRBV13 and TRBJ1-6, reads AAGVIQSPRHLIKEKRETATLKCYPIPRHDTVYWYQQGPGQDPQFLISFYEKMQSDKGSIPDRFSAQQFSDYHSELNMSSLELGDSALYFCASSLRGVPYNSPLHFGNGTRLTVT.

The rearrangement uses TRBV7-3 and TRBJ2-1; the match to TRBD2 covers 13 bases. Trimming removed 2 bases from V and 7 bases from J; junction bases left unmatched: 2. Looked up from germline, CDR1 is SGHTA and CDR2 is FQGTGA. The CDR3 extends over 15 amino acids. The CDR3 sequence is CASSLGTSGENEQFF. The DNA for the CDR3 is TGTGCCAGCAGCTTAGGGACTAGCGGGGAAAATGAGCAGTTCTTC.

V is TRBV12-3 or TRBV12-4 and J is TRBJ2-7; 12 bases align to TRBD1. With 5 bases clipped from V and 4 bases from J, the junction kept 12 bases outside the gene matches. The CDR3 runs to 17 residues. The CDR3 DNA is TGTGCCAGCAGTCAAATGTTGTTGGGACAGGGGGCATACGAGCAGTACTTC. This encodes CASSQMLLGQGAYEQYF.

This clonotype appeared a few times. The chain uses TRBV27 and TRBJ1-1, with 7 bases fitting TRBD1. CDR1 is MNHEY, CDR2 SMNVEV, per germline (reference sequence). With V trimmed by 6 bases and J by 11 bases, 9 bases remained unmatched. This CDR3 has 12 amino acids. CDR3 residues: CASSLDRRKAFF. CDR3 bases: TGTGCCAGCAGCCTGGACAGGAGAAAGGCTTTCTTT.

The chain has TRBV5-1 and TRBJ2-5; tentatively, D is TRBD2 (5 bases). V lost 3 bases, J lost 5 bases, and 11 bases lay in between. This CDR3 is 13 amino acids long. The V gene's germline CDR1 is SGHRS and CDR2 YFSETQ. This CDR3 is CASSWLPGETQYF. CDR3 coding DNA: TGCGCCAGCAGCTGGCTCCCGGGGGAGACCCAGTACTTC.

This clonotype was detected only a few times. This chain connects TRBV4-1 to TRBJ2-5, with D possibly being TRBD1 or TRBD2 (6 bases each). The CDR3 sequence is 14 residues long. The germline CDR1 and CDR2 sequences are MGHRA and YSYEKL. Trimming took off 4 bases at V and 6 bases at J, with 15 bases between the two ends. CDR3 in DNA: TGCGCCAGCAGCCTGGCGGGGCAGGGGCAGACCCAGTACTTC. It yields the protein CASSLAGQGQTQYF.

The chain is built from TRBV5-1 and TRBJ2-1, with D possibly being TRBD2 (5 bases). The CDR3 sequence is 12 residues long. V was cut by 4 bases and J by 7 bases, with 9 bases left in between. Germline loops: CDR1 SGHRS, CDR2 YFSETQ. This CDR3 is CASSNDYNEQFF. CDR3 bases: TGCGCCAGCAGCAACGACTATAATGAGCAGTTCTTC.

This clonotype was counted between two and nine times. The rearrangement links TRBV7-8 to TRBJ2-1; D gene uncertain. The germline gives CDR1 SGHVS, CDR2 FQNEAQ. The CDR3 extends over 14 amino acids. Trimming pared 6 bases from V and 6 bases from J, leaving 15 bases between. The CDR3 nucleotides read TGTGCCAGCAGTCGCAAGGTGGAACCCAATGAGCAGTTCTTC. Protein: CASSRKVEPNEQFF.

This clonotype was recorded a few times. The V call is TRBV20-1, the J call TRBJ2-3; D is undetermined. V lost 6 bases to trimming and J lost 1 base, with 17 bases between them. Germline CDR1 DFQATT, CDR2 SNEGSKA (reference sequence). The CDR3 is 15 amino acids. The CDR3 here is CSAQGHSLGTDTQYF. CDR3 bases: TGCAGTGCCCAAGGGCACTCATTGGGCACAGATACGCAGTATTTT.

This clonotype appeared a few times. The chain couples TRBV30 to TRBJ1-1; 8 bases match TRBD1. This CDR3 region has 12 residues. V lost 2 bases and J lost 7; bases outside the gene matches: 3. The germline CDR1 and CDR2 sequences are GTSNPN and SVGIG (reference sequence). The CDR3 DNA sequence: TGTGCCTGGAGTCCCGGGACAGGTGAAGCTTTCTTT. It is translated as CAWSPGTGEAFF.

This clonotype was seen only a few times. V and J are TRBV7-9 and TRBJ1-2; TRBD1 agrees at 8 bases. V lost 5 bases and J lost 8; bases outside the gene matches: 7. This CDR3 is built from 13 residues. Germline loops: CDR1 SEHNR, CDR2 FQNEAQ (reference sequence). DNA of the CDR3: TGTGCCAGCAGCCTGGGACAGGACGGGGGCTACACCTTC. Its protein product is CASSLGQDGGYTF.

The chain couples TRBV2 to TRBJ2-5, with a possible D match to TRBD2 (6 bases). The germline V and J ends were trimmed by 5 bases and 5 bases, with 21 bases remaining between them. The CDR3 contains 16 residues. From germline, CDR1 is SNHLY and CDR2 FYNNEI. CDR3 in amino acids: CASSLTRDSRWETQYF. For the CDR3, the DNA is TGTGCCAGCAGTTTAACCCGGGACTCTAGGTGGGAGACCCAGTACTTC.